What follows is one TCR beta chain and its context. Its antigen is unknown. This specimen comes from a study of CD4 T cells in relation to SARS-CoV-2 and coronaviruses. Sequencing used immunoSEQ multiplex PCR; TCRdb keeps in-frame clones, though not all of them. Seen here are fewer than 20,000 clones, roughly four fifths observed once, and the top ten hold under 25%. Unexposed donor CD4+ T cells date from about 2011-2018, before the COVID-19 pandemic. The cells were cultured for about ten days before CD4+ T cells were isolated. CDR1 is SSHAT, CDR2 FNYEAQ, per germline (reference sequence). The CDR3 covers 15 residues. V lost 4 bases and J lost 6; bases outside the gene matches: 6.

The sequenced sample was CD4+ T cells from PBMCs, cultured in vitro. The sequence came from a human donor in good health. The chain recombines TRBV7-7 with TRBJ2-3; TRBD2 matches 11 bases. The DNA of the CDR3 is TGTGCCAGCAGCTCGACTAGCGGGGTTGGTGATACGCAGTATTTT. Its protein product is CASSSTSGVGDTQYF.